The 21 T cell receptor beta chains listed next were all sequenced from one sample in a study of blood T cell repertoires in COVID-19. The assay was immunoSEQ multiplex PCR, and TCRdb's table has in-frame clones only and misses some. The table records around 140,000 clones, roughly 84% of them present only once. Sequencing input: peripheral blood. Receptors were obtained from a human donor in a cohort sampled during active COVID-19.

This clone showed up just a few times. The chain uses TRBV5-4 and TRBJ2-3; possible D gene TRBD2, 6 bases. Germline assignment: CDR1 SGHNT and CDR2 YYREEE (reference sequence). The CDR3 consists of 15 residues. V was clipped by 4 bases and J by 4 bases, with 16 bases between them. CDR3: CASSLEGGEADTQYF. The CDR3 bases are TGTGCCAGCAGCCTGGAGGGCGGGGAGGCAGATACGCAGTATTTT.

This chain uses TRBV6-1 with TRBJ2-3; TRBD1 matches 11 bases. CDR3 length: 16 residues. Germline loops: CDR1 MNHNS, CDR2 SASEGT. J was trimmed by 6 bases and V by 3 bases; bases with no gene match: 8. This CDR3 is CASSDQDRGRADTQYF. Written as DNA, the CDR3 is TGTGCCAGCAGTGACCAGGACAGGGGGCGAGCGGATACGCAGTATTTT.

The chain recombines TRBV19 with TRBJ1-3, with 8 bases that match TRBD1. CDR3 size: 15 residues. J was trimmed by 4 bases and V by 2 bases; bases with no gene match: 4. Germline loops: CDR1 LNHDA, CDR2 SQIVND (reference sequence). DNA of the CDR3: TGTGCCAGTAGTATACTGCGGGACAGGGGAAACACCATATATTTT. Amino acid sequence: CASSILRDRGNTIYF.

The chain has TRBV21-1 and TRBJ2-7; the D segment call TRBD2 is taken from the table without a DNA check. TRBV21-1 is a listed pseudogene. This CDR3 region has 13 residues. The CDR3 loop reads CASSFCRSYEQYF. DNA of the CDR3: TGTGCCAGCAGCTTCTGTCGCTCCTACGAGCAGTACTTC.

The chain couples TRBV7-2 to TRBJ2-2, with D perhaps matching TRBD1 (5 bases). The germline gives CDR1 SGHTA, CDR2 FQGNSA. Trimming took off 5 bases at V and 0 bases at J, with 13 bases between the two ends. The CDR3 spans 16 residues. CDR3 amino acids: CASSLYPTANTGELFF. The CDR3 DNA reads as TGTGCCAGCAGCCTATACCCGACAGCGAACACCGGGGAGCTGTTTTTT.

The V gene is TRBV19, the J gene TRBJ1-2; no clear D gene. The germline V gene encodes CDR1 LNHDA and CDR2 SQIVND (reference sequence). V lost 8 bases and J 7 bases, leaving 20 bases between the germline ends. The length of the CDR3 is 14 residues. CDR3 sequence: CASGEASTTSGYTF. Here the CDR3 DNA reads TGTGCCAGTGGAGAGGCGTCTACCACGTCTGGCTACACCTTC.

The chain combines TRBV2 with TRBJ1-5, with TRBD1 as a possible D gene (6 bases). V was trimmed by 3 bases and J by 0 bases, leaving 12 bases between them. CDR3 length equals 16 residues. In germline, CDR1 is SNHLY, CDR2 FYNNEI. CDR3 sequence (DNA): TGTGCCAGCAGTGAGGGGGCGGCAGGTAGCAATCAGCCCCAGCATTTT. Protein product: CASSEGAAGSNQPQHF.

This chain links TRBV11-3 with TRBJ1-4; D call uncertain. The CDR3 length is 11 residues. Germline CDR1 reads SGHNT; CDR2 reads YENEEA. V lost 3 bases and J lost 15, with 11 bases in between. In DNA form, the CDR3 reads TGTGCCAGCAGCTTCGGCAGAGGATTGTTTTTT. This codes for CASSFGRGLFF.

This clone appeared a few times. The rearrangement links TRBV19 to TRBJ1-3, with a weak D call TRBD1 (6 bases). From germline, CDR1 is LNHDA and CDR2 SQIVND (reference sequence). CDR3 length equals 15 residues. The V end was cut by 4 bases, the J end by 2 bases, with 12 bases between. The CDR3 DNA reads TGTGCCAGTAGTACCGACAGGAGCCCTGGAAACACCATATATTTT. This gives the protein CASSTDRSPGNTIYF.

The chain links TRBV18 to TRBJ1-5; D gene unclear. The V end was cut by 0 bases, the J end by 2 bases, with 8 bases between. The CDR3 has 15 amino acids. Per germline, CDR1 KGHSH and CDR2 LQKENI. The CDR3 DNA is TGTGCCAGCTCACCACCCCCGGGAGGCAATCAGCCCCAGCATTTT. It translates to CASSPPPGGNQPQHF.

The chain recombines TRBV29-1 with TRBJ1-1; possible D gene TRBD1, 5 bases. The germline V gene encodes CDR1 SQVTM and CDR2 ANQGSEA. The CDR3 runs to 12 residues. Trimming removed 8 bases from V and 8 bases from J, with 18 bases in between. The CDR3 region is CSPTEPGAEAFF. The CDR3 nucleotides read TGCAGCCCCACAGAGCCTGGGGCCGAAGCTTTCTTT.

The chain carries TRBV7-2 and TRBJ2-7; a possible D gene is TRBD1 (5 bases). The CDR3 contains 14 residues. Trimming cost V 2 bases and J 0 bases, with 8 bases left between them. The V gene's germline CDR1 is SGHTA and CDR2 FQGNSA. CDR3 amino acids: CASSLSTVSYEQYF. The CDR3 bases are TGTGCCAGCAGCTTATCGACAGTCTCCTACGAGCAGTACTTC.

This chain joins TRBV11-3 and TRBJ2-3, with 7 nucleotides matching TRBD1. Per germline, CDR1 SGHNT and CDR2 YENEEA. V dropped 5 bases and J dropped 2; count of bases not matched to a gene: 7. This CDR3 is 15 amino acids long. This CDR3 reads CASSLRQGITDTQYF. The CDR3 region has the DNA TGTGCCAGCAGCCTCCGACAGGGTATCACAGATACGCAGTATTTT.

This chain links TRBV12-3 or TRBV12-4 with TRBJ1-2; TRBD1 matches at 7 bases. This CDR3 contains 12 residues. J was trimmed by 7 bases and V by 6 bases; bases with no gene match: 5. The CDR3 sequence is CASSRTGGGYTF. DNA for the CDR3: TGTGCCAGCAGCAGGACAGGAGGTGGCTACACCTTC.

The chain employs TRBV5-8 and TRBJ1-4; 8 bases map to TRBD1. The CDR3 totals 15 residues. Germline V CDR1 and CDR2: SGHTS, YDEGEE. Unmatched junction bases numbered 2, after V lost 0 bases and J lost 4 bases. The CDR3 bases are TGTGCCAGCAGCTTGGGGACAGGGAATAATGAAAAACTGTTTTTT. Protein: CASSLGTGNNEKLFF.

This chain joins TRBV10-3 and TRBJ1-3; 7 bases are shared with TRBD1. Germline V gene lookup returns CDR1 ENHRY and CDR2 SYGVKD. V lost 6 bases to trimming and J lost 2 bases; unmatched junction nucleotides: 13. This CDR3 has 17 amino acids. This CDR3 reads CAISEELQGRPGNTIYF. As DNA, the CDR3 is TGTGCCATCAGCGAGGAACTACAGGGGAGGCCTGGAAACACCATATATTTT.

The chain is built from TRBV5-4 and TRBJ2-1, with 10 positions matching TRBD2. The V gene end was trimmed by 4 bases and the J gene end by 8 bases; junction bases not matched to a gene: 9. The CDR3 loop spans 15 amino acids. Germline-derived CDR1 and CDR2 are SGHNT and YYREEE (reference sequence). Here the CDR3 reads CASSKLAGDRDEQFF. Written as DNA, the CDR3 is TGTGCCAGCAGCAAGCTAGCGGGAGATCGCGATGAGCAGTTCTTC.

The genes are TRBV7-3 and TRBJ2-2; TRBD2 matches 13 bases. Germline assignment: CDR1 SGHTA and CDR2 FQGTGA. J lost 5 bases, V lost 5 bases, and 8 bases had no gene match. CDR3 length: 17 residues. For the CDR3, the DNA is TGTGCCAGCAGCATGACTAGCGGGGGGACCGGGACCGGGGAGCTGTTTTTT. It encodes CASSMTSGGTGTGELFF.

The V call is TRBV7-6, the J call TRBJ2-7, with D perhaps TRBD2 (5 bases). This CDR3 spans 17 amino acids. The germline CDR1 and CDR2 sequences are SGHVS and FNYEAQ. V was trimmed by 1 base and J by 2 bases, leaving 18 bases between them. The CDR3 DNA is TGTGCCAGCAGCTTAGGGCCGCGCGGGCTAGGAACCTACGAGCAGTACTTC. This codes for CASSLGPRGLGTYEQYF. Using reference TRBV7-6 and TRBJ2-7 for the parts outside the CDR3, the full variable domain is GAGVSQSPRYKVTKRGQDVALRCDPISGHVSLYWYRQALGQGPEFLTYFNYEAQQDKSGLPNDRFSAERPEGSISTLTIQRTEQRDSAMYRCASSLGPRGLGTYEQYFGPGTRLTVT.

The chain uses TRBV4-3 and TRBJ2-1; D remains unclear. With 1 base removed from V and 5 bases from J, the gap between germline ends came to 12 bases. The germline V gene encodes CDR1 LGHNA and CDR2 YSLEER. CDR3 size: 15 residues. DNA of the CDR3: TGCGCCAGCAGCCAAGTGTGGGCTCCTAACAATGAGCAGTTCTTC. Its translation: CASSQVWAPNNEQFF.

The rearrangement joins TRBV2 to TRBJ2-1, with 8 bases identical to TRBD2. Germline V CDR1 and CDR2: SNHLY, FYNNEI. The V segment lost 6 bases and the J segment 6 bases; nucleotides outside the gene matches: 10. This CDR3 contains 15 residues. As DNA, the CDR3 is TGTGCCAGCAGCGCCCCGGGACTAGGGGTCAATGAGCAGTTCTTC. Encoded protein: CASSAPGLGVNEQFF.